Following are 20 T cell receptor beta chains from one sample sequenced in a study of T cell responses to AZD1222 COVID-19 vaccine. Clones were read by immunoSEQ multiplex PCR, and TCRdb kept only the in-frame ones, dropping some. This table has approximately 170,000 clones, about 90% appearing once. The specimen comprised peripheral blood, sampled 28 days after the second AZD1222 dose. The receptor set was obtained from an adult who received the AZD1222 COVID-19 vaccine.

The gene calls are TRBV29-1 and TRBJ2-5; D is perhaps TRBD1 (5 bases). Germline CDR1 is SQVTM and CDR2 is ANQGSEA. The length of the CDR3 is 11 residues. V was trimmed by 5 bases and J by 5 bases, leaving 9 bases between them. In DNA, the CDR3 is TGCAGCGTTACAGGTTCGGAGACCCAGTACTTC. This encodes CSVTGSETQYF.

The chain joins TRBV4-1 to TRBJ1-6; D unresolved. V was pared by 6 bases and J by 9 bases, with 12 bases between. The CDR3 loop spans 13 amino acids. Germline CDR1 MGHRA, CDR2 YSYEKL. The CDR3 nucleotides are TGCGCCAGCAGTACACAAGTGATTTCACCCCTCCACTTT. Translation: CASSTQVISPLHF.

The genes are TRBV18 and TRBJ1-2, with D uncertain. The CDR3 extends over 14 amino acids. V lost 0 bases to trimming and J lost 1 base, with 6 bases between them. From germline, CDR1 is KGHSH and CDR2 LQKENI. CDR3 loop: CASSPPLINYGYTF. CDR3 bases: TGTGCCAGCTCACCACCCTTAATTAACTATGGCTACACCTTC.

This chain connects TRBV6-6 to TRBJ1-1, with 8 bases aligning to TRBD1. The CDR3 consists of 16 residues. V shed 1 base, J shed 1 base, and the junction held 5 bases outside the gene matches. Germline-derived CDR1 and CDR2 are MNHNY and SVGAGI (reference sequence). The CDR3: CASSYLPGTGNTEAFF. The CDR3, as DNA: TGTGCCAGCAGTTACTTACCGGGGACAGGGAACACTGAAGCTTTCTTT.

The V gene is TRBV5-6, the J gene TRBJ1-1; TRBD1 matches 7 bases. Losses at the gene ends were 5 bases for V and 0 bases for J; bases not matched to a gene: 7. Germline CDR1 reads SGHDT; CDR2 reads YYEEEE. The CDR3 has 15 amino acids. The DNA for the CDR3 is TGTGCCAGCAGGAACAGGGGCGCCGTGAACACTGAAGCTTTCTTT. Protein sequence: CASRNRGAVNTEAFF.

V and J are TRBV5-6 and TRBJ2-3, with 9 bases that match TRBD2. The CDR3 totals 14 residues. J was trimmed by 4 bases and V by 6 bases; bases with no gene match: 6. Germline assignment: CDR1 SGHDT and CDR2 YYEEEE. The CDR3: CASMDSGGSDTQYF. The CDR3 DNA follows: TGTGCCAGCATGGATAGCGGGGGCTCAGATACGCAGTATTTT.

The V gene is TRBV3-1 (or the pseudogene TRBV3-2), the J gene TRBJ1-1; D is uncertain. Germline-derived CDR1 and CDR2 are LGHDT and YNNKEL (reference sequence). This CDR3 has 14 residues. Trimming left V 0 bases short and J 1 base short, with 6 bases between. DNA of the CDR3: TGTGCCAGCAGCCAAGACAGGCCGAACACTGAAGCTTTCTTT. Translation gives CASSQDRPNTEAFF.

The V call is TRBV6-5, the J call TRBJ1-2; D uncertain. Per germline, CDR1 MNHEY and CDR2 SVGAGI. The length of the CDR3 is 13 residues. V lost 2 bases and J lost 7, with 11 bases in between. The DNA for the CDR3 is TGTGCCAGCAGTTACCCGGGGTCGGTTGGCTACACCTTC. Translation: CASSYPGSVGYTF.

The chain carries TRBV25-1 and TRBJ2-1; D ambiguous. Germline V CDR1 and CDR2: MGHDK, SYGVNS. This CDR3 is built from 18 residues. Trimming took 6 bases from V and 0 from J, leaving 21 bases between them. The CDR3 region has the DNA TGTGCCAGCAGCGACAATCGATTGCTAGGCCGCTCCTACAATGAGCAGTTCTTC. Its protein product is CASSDNRLLGRSYNEQFF.

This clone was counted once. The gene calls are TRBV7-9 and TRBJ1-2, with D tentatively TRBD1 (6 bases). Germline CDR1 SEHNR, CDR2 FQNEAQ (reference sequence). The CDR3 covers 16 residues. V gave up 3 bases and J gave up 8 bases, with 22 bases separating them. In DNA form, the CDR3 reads TGTGCCAGCAGCTTCTGGACAGCGTTCAGGCCAGGAGGCTACACCTTC. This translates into CASSFWTAFRPGGYTF.

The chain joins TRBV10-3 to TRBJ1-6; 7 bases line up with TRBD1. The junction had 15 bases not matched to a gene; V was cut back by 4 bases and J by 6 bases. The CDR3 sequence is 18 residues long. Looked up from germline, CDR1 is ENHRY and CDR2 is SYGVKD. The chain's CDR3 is CAISGPPYRGQSNSPLHF. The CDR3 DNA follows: TGTGCCATCAGTGGACCCCCGTATAGGGGGCAGAGTAATTCACCCCTCCACTTT.

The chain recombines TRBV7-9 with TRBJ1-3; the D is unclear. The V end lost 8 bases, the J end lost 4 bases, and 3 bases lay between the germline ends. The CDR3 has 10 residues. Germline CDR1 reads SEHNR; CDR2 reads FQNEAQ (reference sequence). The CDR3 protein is CASWGNTIYF. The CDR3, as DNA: TGTGCCAGCTGGGGAAACACCATATATTTT.

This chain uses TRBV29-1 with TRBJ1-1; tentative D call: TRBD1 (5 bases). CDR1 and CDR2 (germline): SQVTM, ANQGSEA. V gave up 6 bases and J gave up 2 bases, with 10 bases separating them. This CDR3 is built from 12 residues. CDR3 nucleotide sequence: TGCAGCGTCGCCGACAGTAACACTGAAGCTTTCTTT. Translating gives CSVADSNTEAFF.

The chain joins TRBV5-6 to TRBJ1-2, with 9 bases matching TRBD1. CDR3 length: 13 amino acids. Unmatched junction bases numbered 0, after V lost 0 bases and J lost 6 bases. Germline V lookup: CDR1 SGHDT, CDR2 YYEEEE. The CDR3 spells CASSLGTGDGYTF. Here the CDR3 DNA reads TGTGCCAGCAGCTTGGGGACAGGGGATGGCTACACCTTC. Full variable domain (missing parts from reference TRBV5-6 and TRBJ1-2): DAGVTQSPTHLIKTRGQQVTLRCSPKSGHDTVSWYQQALGQGPQFIFQYYEEEERQRGNFPDRFSGHQFPNYSSELNVNALLLGDSALYLCASSLGTGDGYTFGSGTRLTVV.

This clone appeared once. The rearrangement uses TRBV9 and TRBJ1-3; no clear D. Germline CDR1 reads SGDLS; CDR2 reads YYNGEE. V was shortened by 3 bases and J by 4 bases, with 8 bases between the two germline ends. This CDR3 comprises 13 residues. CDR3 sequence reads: CASSATPGNTIYF. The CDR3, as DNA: TGTGCCAGCAGCGCTACCCCAGGAAACACCATATATTTT. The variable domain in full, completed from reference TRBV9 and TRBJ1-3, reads DSGVTQTPKHLITATGQRVTLRCSPRSGDLSVYWYQQSLDQGLQFLIQYYNGEERAKGNILERFSAQQFPDLHSELNLSSLELGDSALYFCASSATPGNTIYFGEGSWLTVV.

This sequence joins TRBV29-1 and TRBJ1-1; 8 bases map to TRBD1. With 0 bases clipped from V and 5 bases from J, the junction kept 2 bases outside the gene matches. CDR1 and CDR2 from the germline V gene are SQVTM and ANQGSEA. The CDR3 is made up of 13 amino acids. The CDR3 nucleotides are TGCAGCGTTGAAGACAGGGGGCTTACTGAAGCTTTCTTT. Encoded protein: CSVEDRGLTEAFF. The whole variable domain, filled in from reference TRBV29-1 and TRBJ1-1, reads SAVISQKPSRDICQRGTSLTIQCQVDSQVTMMFWYRQQPGQSLTLIATANQGSEATYESGFVIDKFPISRPNLTFSTLTVSNMSPEDSSIYLCSVEDRGLTEAFFGQGTRLTVV.

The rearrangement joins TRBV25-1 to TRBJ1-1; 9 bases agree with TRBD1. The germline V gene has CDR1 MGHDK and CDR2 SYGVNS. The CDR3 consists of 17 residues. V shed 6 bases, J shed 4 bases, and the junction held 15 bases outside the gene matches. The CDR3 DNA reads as TGTGCCAGCAGCGAGGGGACAGGGCCCCTCAGAACCACTGAAGCTTTCTTT. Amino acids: CASSEGTGPLRTTEAFF.

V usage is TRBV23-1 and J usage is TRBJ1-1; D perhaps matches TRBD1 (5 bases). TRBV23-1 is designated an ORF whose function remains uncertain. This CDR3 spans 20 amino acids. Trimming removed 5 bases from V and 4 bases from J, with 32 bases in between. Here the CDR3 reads CASSKTHDRKGHRRGTEAFF. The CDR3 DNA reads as TGCGCCAGCAGTAAAACACACGACCGAAAGGGGCACCGTAGGGGCACTGAAGCTTTCTTT.

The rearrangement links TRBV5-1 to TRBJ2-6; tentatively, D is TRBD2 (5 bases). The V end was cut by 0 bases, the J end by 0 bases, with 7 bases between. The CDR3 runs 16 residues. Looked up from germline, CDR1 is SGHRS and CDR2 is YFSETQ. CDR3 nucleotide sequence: TGCGCCAGCAGCTTGGCTCGGGGCTCTGGGGCCAACGTCCTGACTTTC. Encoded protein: CASSLARGSGANVLTF. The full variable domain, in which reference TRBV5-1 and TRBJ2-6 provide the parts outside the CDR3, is KAGVTQTPRYLIKTRGQQVTLSCSPISGHRSVSWYQQTPGQGLQFLFEYFSETQRNKGNFPGRFSGRQFSNSRSEMNVSTLELGDSALYLCASSLARGSGANVLTFGAGSRLTVL.

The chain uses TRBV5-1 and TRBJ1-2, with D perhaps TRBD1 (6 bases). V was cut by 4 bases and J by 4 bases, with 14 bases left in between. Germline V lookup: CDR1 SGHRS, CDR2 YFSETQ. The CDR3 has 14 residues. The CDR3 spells CASSPQGLGYGYTF. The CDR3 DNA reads TGCGCCAGCAGCCCACAGGGACTTGGCTATGGCTACACCTTC. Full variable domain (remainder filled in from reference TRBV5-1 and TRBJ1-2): KAGVTQTPRYLIKTRGQQVTLSCSPISGHRSVSWYQQTPGQGLQFLFEYFSETQRNKGNFPGRFSGRQFSNSRSEMNVSTLELGDSALYLCASSPQGLGYGYTFGSGTRLTVV.